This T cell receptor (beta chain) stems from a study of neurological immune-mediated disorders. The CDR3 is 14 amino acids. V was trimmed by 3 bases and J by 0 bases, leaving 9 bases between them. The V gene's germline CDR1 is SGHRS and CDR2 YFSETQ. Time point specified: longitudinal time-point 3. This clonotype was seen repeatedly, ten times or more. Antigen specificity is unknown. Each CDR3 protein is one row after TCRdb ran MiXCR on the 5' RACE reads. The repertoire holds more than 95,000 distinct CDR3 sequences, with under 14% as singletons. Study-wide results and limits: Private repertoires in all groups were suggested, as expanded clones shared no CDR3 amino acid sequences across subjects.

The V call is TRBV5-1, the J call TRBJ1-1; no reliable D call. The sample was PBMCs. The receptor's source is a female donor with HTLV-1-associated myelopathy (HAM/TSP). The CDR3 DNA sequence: TGCGCCAGCAGCTCCTCGGGGATGAACACTGAAGCTTTCTTT. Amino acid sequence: CASSSSGMNTEAFF.